This T cell receptor (beta chain) was obtained from a study of T cells in Graves' hyperthyroidism and ophthalmopathy. This CDR3 is built from 14 residues. Germline V gene lookup returns CDR1 DFQATT and CDR2 SNEGSKA (reference sequence). The ends were cut back, 3 bases at V and 2 bases at J, with 14 bases in the middle. This clonotype appeared a few times. Its antigen is not identified. Whole-study results and caveats: Ophthalmopathy was identified by the model a median approximately six months ahead of onset.

Researchers amplified the TCR beta CDR3 regions from RNA transcripts. The HTBI primer set served for first-round RT-PCR of the TCR CDR3. One entry per CDR3 protein results from TCRdb running MiXCR on the multiplex PCR reads. The top ten clones hold about 3.7% of a sample with some 400,000 distinct CDR3 sequences, about 18% of them seen once. Sequencing was carried out using blood. The genes are TRBV20-1 and TRBJ2-7; possible D gene TRBD2, 5 bases. The source of this sequence is a woman aged 18 to 35 with Graves' hyperthyroidism. The CDR3 region has the DNA TGCAGTGCTAGGCCCCTAGCAGCCACCTACGAGCAGTACTTC. It yields the protein CSARPLAATYEQYF.